What follows are 26 T cell receptor beta chains derived from one specimen sequenced in a study of blood T cell repertoires in COVID-19. Sequencing used immunoSEQ multiplex PCR; TCRdb keeps in-frame clones, though not all of them. Of 100,000 to 150,000 clones listed, approximately 81% are singletons. The source material was peripheral blood. These receptors were collected from a man between 40 and 49 years old with active or convalescent COVID-19.

The chain is built from TRBV4-1 and TRBJ2-4; tentatively, D is TRBD1 (5 bases). The germline V gene encodes CDR1 MGHRA and CDR2 YSYEKL. V lost 0 bases, J lost 3 bases, and 18 bases lay in between. The CDR3 is made up of 18 amino acids. The CDR3 nucleotides are TGCGCCAGCAGCCAAGAGCCCTTGACAGTAACCGGCAAAAACATTCAGTACTTC. Protein product: CASSQEPLTVTGKNIQYF.

The rearrangement uses TRBV14 and TRBJ2-2; no definite D call. With 4 bases removed from V and 4 bases from J, the gap between germline ends came to 13 bases. Germline assignment: CDR1 SGHDN and CDR2 FVKESK. The length of the CDR3 is 15 residues. The CDR3 region has the DNA TGTGCCAGCAGCCCAAGGTATTCGGGCACCGGGGAGCTGTTTTTT. Translated: CASSPRYSGTGELFF.

The J gene is TRBJ2-7, the V gene TRBV19, with D possibly being TRBD1 (6 bases). Germline CDR1 reads LNHDA; CDR2 reads SQIVND (reference sequence). The CDR3 totals 16 residues. Deletions cut 4 bases from V and 0 bases from J, with 16 bases between. This CDR3 reads CASSTASGDGSYEQYF. The CDR3 nucleotides read TGTGCCAGTAGTACCGCATCAGGGGACGGCTCCTACGAGCAGTACTTC.

This chain connects TRBV28 to TRBJ2-2; tentative D call: TRBD2 (5 bases). Trimming stripped 6 bases from V and 4 bases from J, with 12 bases between. The CDR3 length is 14 residues. CDR1 is MDHEN and CDR2 is SYDVKM in the germline V gene. The CDR3 sequence: CASRRDHGTGELFF. The CDR3 DNA is TGTGCCAGCAGGAGGGATCACGGCACCGGGGAGCTGTTTTTT.

The chain employs TRBV24-1 and TRBJ2-3, with 9 bases that match TRBD1. There are 15 residues in the CDR3. Germline-derived CDR1 and CDR2 are KGHDR and SFDVKD. V lost 4 bases and J lost 4; bases outside the gene matches: 5. In nucleotides, the CDR3 is TGTGCCACCAGTGAGTCCGGGACAGGGTCAGATACGCAGTATTTT. This encodes CATSESGTGSDTQYF.

The genes are TRBV6-6 and TRBJ1-5; D gene ambiguous. V was cut by 6 bases and J by 1 base, with 10 bases left in between. The CDR3 sequence is 14 residues long. CDR1 is MNHNY, CDR2 SVGAGI, per germline (reference sequence). DNA of the CDR3: TGTGCCAGCAGCCACTCCGAGAGCAATCAGCCCCAGCATTTT. Translating gives CASSHSESNQPQHF.

This clone has only a few counts. The rearrangement uses TRBV7-2 and TRBJ1-6, with TRBD1 as a possible D gene (5 bases). The CDR3 contains 14 residues. Germline values: CDR1 SGHTA, CDR2 FQGNSA. V was shortened by 1 base and J by 6 bases, with 7 bases between the two germline ends. This chain's CDR3 is CASSLVQGNSPLHF. The CDR3 DNA sequence: TGTGCCAGCAGCTTAGTTCAGGGTAATTCACCCCTCCACTTT.

The V call is TRBV5-1, the J call TRBJ2-3; D not resolved. Per germline, CDR1 SGHRS and CDR2 YFSETQ. The CDR3 is made up of 14 amino acids. V lost 7 bases to trimming and J lost 1 base, with 13 bases between them. CDR3 amino acids: CASYLSRGTDTQYF. CDR3 nucleotides: TGCGCCAGCTATCTCTCTCGGGGCACAGATACGCAGTATTTT.

This clone was picked up many times. V and J are TRBV19 and TRBJ2-1; D might be TRBD1 (5 bases). The V and J ends lost 1 base and 8 bases respectively, with 9 bases between them. Germline V gives CDR1 LNHDA, CDR2 SQIVND (reference sequence). The CDR3 consists of 13 residues. CDR3: CASSIAWGDEQFF. CDR3 nucleotide sequence: TGTGCCAGTAGTATAGCTTGGGGCGATGAGCAGTTCTTC.

This rearrangement joins TRBV6-5 to TRBJ1-1; D unresolved. The CDR3 has 14 amino acids. With 10 bases removed from V and 0 bases from J, the gap between germline ends came to 15 bases. Germline V lookup: CDR1 MNHEY, CDR2 SVGAGI. The CDR3 loop reads CATKQPRLNTEAFF. The DNA for the CDR3 is TGTGCCACTAAACAGCCCCGGTTGAACACTGAAGCTTTCTTT.

J is TRBJ1-6 and V is TRBV27; perhaps TRBD1 as D (5 bases). CDR3 length equals 12 residues. Per the germline V gene, CDR1 is MNHEY and CDR2 is SMNVEV (reference sequence). Trimming took 2 bases from V and 15 from J, leaving 11 bases between them. In nucleotides, the CDR3 is TGTGCCAGCAGTTTAAGGGGTCTCGGCCTCCACTTT. Amino acids: CASSLRGLGLHF.

V gene TRBV30 combines with J gene TRBJ1-2, with D perhaps TRBD1 (5 bases). Germline CDR1 is GTSNPN and CDR2 is SVGIG (reference sequence). Trimming took off 5 bases at V and 8 bases at J, with 21 bases between the two ends. This CDR3 has 14 residues. The DNA of the CDR3 is TGTGCCTGGGCACAGGTCGGGCGGGGTAACGGCTACACCTTC. This sequence encodes CAWAQVGRGNGYTF.

The chain combines TRBV4-1 with TRBJ2-7; TRBD1 agrees at 7 bases. Germline trimming cut 4 bases from V and 4 bases from J; bases unmatched to any gene: 4. CDR3 size: 13 residues. CDR1 MGHRA and CDR2 YSYEKL come from the germline V gene. CDR3 DNA sequence: TGCGCCAGCAGCCTACAGGGGAGTTACGAGCAGTACTTC. It codes for CASSLQGSYEQYF.

The chain recombines TRBV28 with TRBJ1-1; D is unclear. The CDR3 sequence is 13 residues long. The germline CDR1 and CDR2 sequences are MDHEN and SYDVKM. Trimming cost V 6 bases and J 4 bases, with 12 bases left between them. CDR3 region: CASSLRARTEAFF. The CDR3 DNA reads TGTGCCAGCAGCCTGAGGGCTCGCACTGAAGCTTTCTTT.

This chain connects TRBV4-1 to TRBJ1-2, with D maybe TRBD1 (6 bases). Germline values: CDR1 MGHRA, CDR2 YSYEKL. The CDR3 is 13 amino acids. The V end lost 1 base, the J end lost 4 bases, and 7 bases lay between the germline ends. CDR3 loop: CASSQVGAYGYTF. CDR3 bases: TGCGCCAGCAGCCAAGTGGGGGCCTATGGCTACACCTTC.

The chain combines TRBV9 with TRBJ1-1, with D uncertain. V lost 0 bases, J lost 1 base, and 10 bases lay in between. Germline lookup yields CDR1 SGDLS and CDR2 YYNGEE. This CDR3 has 15 amino acids. CDR3 in DNA: TGTGCCAGCAGCGTAGCTACCGGAGGGAACACTGAAGCTTTCTTT. Amino acids: CASSVATGGNTEAFF.

V is TRBV28 and J is TRBJ1-2; 9 bases match TRBD1. The V gene end was trimmed by 3 bases and the J gene end by 7 bases; junction bases not matched to a gene: 6. The CDR3 is 14 amino acids. The V gene's germline CDR1 is MDHEN and CDR2 SYDVKM. The CDR3 DNA is TGTGCCAGCAGTTTCGGGGGACAGGGCTTTGGCTACACCTTC. It is translated as CASSFGGQGFGYTF.

The V and J genes are TRBV5-6 and TRBJ2-7; D may be TRBD2 (7 bases). Germline CDR1 and CDR2: SGHDT and YYEEEE. The CDR3 spans 17 residues. Deletions cut 4 bases from V and 5 bases from J, with 25 bases between. CDR3 amino acids: CASSNWGGRVTPDEQYF. As DNA, the CDR3 is TGTGCCAGCAGCAATTGGGGGGGGCGCGTCACCCCTGACGAGCAGTACTTC.

This chain links TRBV24-1 with TRBJ2-3, with D maybe TRBD2 (5 bases). Looked up from germline, CDR1 is KGHDR and CDR2 is SFDVKD. Trimming pared 3 bases from V and 4 bases from J, leaving 13 bases between. The CDR3 is 15 residues long. CDR3: CATSDPSGSADTQYF. DNA of the CDR3: TGTGCCACCAGTGATCCCAGCGGCTCGGCAGATACGCAGTATTTT.

J is TRBJ1-2 and V is TRBV29-1, with no clear D. The germline V gene has CDR1 SQVTM and CDR2 ANQGSEA. The length of the CDR3 is 11 residues. Trimming left V 5 bases short and J 8 bases short, with 12 bases between. The DNA for the CDR3 is TGCAGCGTTTTGAGGACGGGAGGCTACACCTTC. Residues: CSVLRTGGYTF.

This chain connects TRBV3-1 (or the pseudogene TRBV3-2) to TRBJ1-1; D not resolved. Germline values: CDR1 LGHDT, CDR2 YNNKEL (reference sequence). Trimming removed 0 bases at V and 1 base at J, with 9 bases between. This CDR3 has 15 amino acids. CDR3 bases: TGTGCCAGCAGCCAAGACACAACAGCGAACACTGAAGCTTTCTTT. Its translation is CASSQDTTANTEAFF.

This rearrangement joins TRBV7-2 to TRBJ1-2; D is possibly TRBD1 (6 bases). This CDR3 has 15 residues. The V gene's germline CDR1 is SGHTA and CDR2 FQGNSA. Deletions cut 2 bases from V and 5 bases from J, with 15 bases between. CDR3 DNA sequence: TGTGCCAGCAGCTTATACCACAGGGTAGAGTATGGCTACACCTTC. This encodes CASSLYHRVEYGYTF.

This chain connects TRBV3-1 (or the pseudogene TRBV3-2) to TRBJ2-7, with TRBD2 matching over 12 bases. CDR1 LGHDT and CDR2 YNNKEL come from the germline V gene (reference sequence). V dropped 4 bases and J dropped 5; count of bases not matched to a gene: 6. This CDR3 comprises 15 residues. The CDR3 DNA sequence: TGTGCCAGCAGCCTCGCTAGCGGGAGGGCCAACGAGCAGTACTTC. It yields the protein CASSLASGRANEQYF.

The chain joins TRBV27 to TRBJ1-6, with a possible D match to TRBD1 (6 bases). V lost 8 bases to trimming and J lost 8 bases, with 19 bases between them. Germline loops: CDR1 MNHEY, CDR2 SMNVEV (reference sequence). The CDR3 is made up of 15 amino acids. The CDR3 sequence: CASYKLQGVDSPLHF. The CDR3 nucleotides read TGTGCCAGCTATAAATTACAGGGCGTCGATTCACCCCTCCACTTT.

The chain couples TRBV28 to TRBJ1-3; no definite D call. The CDR3 runs 16 residues. Trimming stripped 1 base from V and 0 bases from J, with 10 bases between. CDR1 MDHEN and CDR2 SYDVKM come from the germline V gene. The CDR3 protein is CASSLSAPSSGNTIYF. The CDR3 coding sequence is TGTGCCAGCAGTTTATCCGCCCCCAGCTCTGGAAACACCATATATTTT.

This clone was seen a single time. The V and J genes are TRBV2 and TRBJ1-2; D uncertain. This CDR3 is built from 13 residues. CDR1 is SNHLY and CDR2 is FYNNEI in the germline V gene. V was shortened by 9 bases and J by 6 bases, with 17 bases between the two germline ends. The CDR3 loop is CASRRRGLDGYTF. DNA for the CDR3: TGTGCCAGTAGACGACGCGGACTCGATGGCTACACCTTC.